Sequencing of this T cell receptor (beta chain) was carried out in a study of regulatory T cells in long-lasting Graves disease. The time point is: newly diagnosed GD, antithyroid drugs for less than 3 months. With RNA extracted from PBMCs as input, the TCR library was made. Construction of TCR beta libraries relied on iRepertoire HTBI primers and on Arm-PCR targeting CDR3 regions. TCRdb reprocessed the multiplex PCR reads via MiXCR and lists one record per CDR3 protein. The repertoire consists of roughly 400,000 distinct CDR3 sequences, with around 15% occurring once and the leading ten covering around 23%. This clonotype was picked up many times. Germline V gives CDR1 MDHEN, CDR2 SYDVKM. The CDR3 has 15 amino acids. Trimming stripped 2 bases from V and 8 bases from J, with 13 bases between. This same sample was also taken into another study, of T cells in Graves' hyperthyroidism and ophthalmopathy.

The V call is TRBV28, the J call TRBJ1-6; D perhaps matches TRBD1 (6 bases). Specimen: peripheral blood mononuclear cells (PBMCs), collected at new diagnosis, from a patient treated with antithyroid drugs. The source of this sequence is a woman aged 18-29 years with Graves disease. CDR3 loop: CASSLGGQGDSPLHF. The CDR3, as DNA: TGTGCCAGCAGTTTAGGGGGGCAGGGAGATTCACCCCTCCACTTT.